Presented here are 9 T cell receptor beta chains from one specimen sequenced in a study of T cell changes during pregnancy in multiple sclerosis. Produced via immunoSEQ multiplex PCR; TCRdb's table is partial and in-frame only. The data contain around 40,000 clones, more than 85% of them seen just once; the ten biggest clones take up approximately 8.6%. The material sequenced was CD8+ T cells from peripheral blood mononuclear cells, taken in the third trimester of pregnancy. These receptors all stem from a female donor with multiple sclerosis, enrolled in a pregnancy study.

In its sample, this clone was seen once. This sequence joins TRBV7-6 and TRBJ2-7; maybe TRBD2 (5 bases). The ends were cut back, 5 bases at V and 2 bases at J, with 7 bases in the middle. Germline V gene lookup returns CDR1 SGHVS and CDR2 FNYEAQ. This CDR3 spans 12 amino acids. The DNA for the CDR3 is TGTGCCAGCAGCCTCGGGACCTACGAGCAGTACTTC. Translating it yields CASSLGTYEQYF.

The CDR3: CASSPKQGPFTYNEQFF. The CDR3 DNA reads as TGTGCCAGCTCACCTAAACAGGGCCCTTTTACCTACAATGAGCAGTTCTTC. V gene TRBV18 combines with J gene TRBJ2-1; weak D call: TRBD1 (6 bases). There are 17 residues in the CDR3. Germline V gene data show CDR1 as KGHSH and CDR2 as LQKENI. With 3 bases removed from V and 2 bases from J, the gap between germline ends came to 17 bases.

V is TRBV21-1 and J is TRBJ2-7; the table's TRBD2 call for D was not verified on the DNA. TRBV21-1 is termed a pseudogene. CDR3 length: 17 residues. In DNA, the CDR3 is TGTGCCAGCAGCAAAGCGCAGGACGGGGTCGGGACCTACGAGCAGTACTTC. Its protein is CASSKAQDGVGTYEQYF.

The V gene is TRBV10-2, the J gene TRBJ2-1; D may be TRBD2 (5 bases). The CDR3 is made up of 14 amino acids. V lost 4 bases, J lost 3 bases, and 10 bases lay in between. Germline assignment: CDR1 WSHSY and CDR2 SAAADI. CDR3 sequence: CASSAQGSYNEQFF. CDR3 DNA sequence: TGCGCCAGCAGTGCTCAAGGGAGCTACAATGAGCAGTTCTTC.

The CDR3 here is CSVAGQASLGNEKLFF. CDR3 bases: TGCAGCGTTGCTGGACAGGCTTCTCTGGGAAATGAAAAACTGTTTTTT. This sequence joins TRBV29-1 and TRBJ1-4; the match to TRBD1 covers 7 bases. The CDR3 covers 16 residues. Germline trimming cut 4 bases from V and 5 bases from J; bases unmatched to any gene: 13. The germline gives CDR1 SQVTM, CDR2 ANQGSEA.

The chain recombines TRBV5-6 with TRBJ1-5, with TRBD1 matching over 9 bases. The CDR3 contains 15 residues. Per the germline V gene, CDR1 is SGHDT and CDR2 is YYEEEE. The V gene end was trimmed by 4 bases and the J gene end by 5 bases; junction bases not matched to a gene: 7. The CDR3 region is CASSLGQGLDQPQHF. The DNA for the CDR3 is TGTGCCAGCAGCCTCGGACAGGGGTTGGATCAGCCCCAGCATTTT.

The J gene is TRBJ1-6, the V gene TRBV27; 7 nucleotides agree with TRBD1. After removal of 5 bases from V and 8 bases from J, the junction contained 9 bases not matched to a gene. CDR1 is MNHEY, CDR2 SMNVEV, per germline (reference sequence). CDR3 size: 15 residues. This CDR3 is CASSDQGGRDSPLHF. The DNA for the CDR3 is TGTGCCAGCAGTGATCAGGGGGGCCGGGATTCACCCCTCCACTTT.

The J gene is TRBJ1-4, the V gene TRBV7-6; 8 bases map to TRBD1. The germline V gene encodes CDR1 SGHVS and CDR2 FNYEAQ. Losses at the gene ends were 6 bases for V and 9 bases for J; bases not matched to a gene: 6. The CDR3 has 13 amino acids. CDR3 sequence: CASSRDRRKKLFF. The CDR3 region has the DNA TGTGCCAGCAGTCGGGACAGGAGGAAAAAACTGTTTTTT.

The chain carries TRBV2 and TRBJ2-3, with D perhaps matching TRBD1 (5 bases). The CDR3 runs to 15 residues. V gave up 7 bases and J gave up 0 bases, with 14 bases separating them. Germline loops: CDR1 SNHLY, CDR2 FYNNEI. CDR3 in DNA: TGTGCCAGCACTAGGGGTGCCGCTAGCACAGATACGCAGTATTTT. It specifies CASTRGAASTDTQYF.